This T cell receptor beta chain was observed in a study of CD8+ T cells in alopecia areata listed by TCRdb under 2018. About the full investigation: The treated patients, all with moderate-to-severe alopecia areata, were enrolled in an open-label pilot trial of oral tofacitinib given at 5 to 10 mg twice daily. Patients received tofacitinib for 6 to 18 months and were then followed off drug for 6 months to check for delayed response and recurrence. In treated patients, disease severity was measured using the SALT score, which gives the percentage of scalp surface area affected. To study T cell clonal expansion in alopecia areata, the researchers applied high-throughput TCRbeta sequencing to both the C3H/HeJ mouse model and human patients. Human TCRbeta sequencing covered scalp tissue and sorted CD4+ and CD8+ peripheral blood T cells from patchy and totalis/universalis alopecia areata patients and healthy controls. Biopsies were taken from tofacitinib-treated patients at baseline and again at 4 and 24 weeks into treatment, and several of those patients also had a later scalp biopsy. Clonality in the scalp was compared among normal scalp (n=4), patchy alopecia areata scalp (n=8), and alopecia totalis/universalis scalp (n=8). RNA was extracted with the PAXgene miRNA kit for fixed scalp, the miRNeasy kit for PBMCs, and the RNeasy kit for mouse skin. TCRbeta CDR3 regions were amplified by immunoSEQ multiplex PCR using 35 Vbeta forward and 13 Jbeta reverse primers. Overall study results and their limits: TCR sequences shared between patients were less clear than in mice, possibly partly because of HLA diversity in the patient population. The treated cohort was small, with a single nonresponder, so links between baseline CD8+ expansion and response need larger studies. During tofacitinib treatment, many expanded lesional clones stuck around in both scalp and blood, and this persistence may partly explain why relapse happens after treatment is stopped. Scalp clonality and the number of expanded CD8+ clones among the top 100 scalp clones were significantly decreased by tofacitinib. Compared with normal scalp, lesional scalp had higher clonality and more expanded CD8+ clones, particularly in alopecia totalis/universalis, a pattern that suggests antigenic drive. Unlike mouse skin, where gammadelta T cells dominate, normal human skin contains resident alphabeta T cells that get sequenced too, which complicates analysis of the scalp TCR repertoire.

Taken from the germline V gene, the CDR1 and CDR2 loops are SQVTM and ANQGSEA. There are 14 amino acids in the CDR3, from cysteine to phenylalanine inclusive. Only the CDR3 DNA stays, 42 bases, in frame from base 1. Germline trimming: 6 bases from V, 8 bases from J; junction bases outside gene matches: 11. Library construction relied on the immunoSEQ multiplex PCR assay. To provide template for TCR sequencing, every sample had RNA extracted and reverse transcribed into cDNA. First-strand cDNA was synthesized using SuperScript III with a 2:1 mix of oligo-dT and random hexamers. Amplification bias was assessed with a synthetic immune receptor repertoire, and residual bias was removed computationally. Concerning the study's data processing: Raw reads were preprocessed for error removal, and CDR3 was defined according to IMGT conventions as running from the conserved cysteine to phenylalanine. Clonality was computed as 1 minus the Shannon entropy, with the entropy normalized by log2 of the number of productive unique TCRs. Whether each scalp clone was CD4 or CD8 was inferred by checking scalp TCRbeta sequences against the CD4 and CD8 repertoires from sorted blood. What TCRdb holds here is the immuneACCESS table cut down to in-frame rearrangements. Part of the clones is not present; checked against another copy, under half of the missing clones reflect an unresolved V gene, and the others are unexplained. Clone size and the V and J calls come from that table; the DNA yielded D and trimming. The sample table contains about 220,000 clones; only one count was recorded for under 60% of them. Jointly, the top ten make up about 1.4% of the sample.

The meaning of the sample's time point label: about four weeks on oral tofacitinib. This sample's treatment or condition label indicates: oral pan-JAK inhibitor, 5-10 mg twice daily. Lesional scalp punch biopsies and peripheral blood were obtained from alopecia areata patients. PBMCs were isolated by density centrifugation and stained for CD3, CD4 and CD8, and CD4+ and CD8+ T cells were sorted on a FACSAria. For this clone: The antigen this receptor binds is unknown. Within one base of it there is no much larger clone, and no base qualities were kept.

The sequencing here drew on CD4+ T cells sorted from blood, taken at week 4, from a patient treated with tofacitinib. The V and J segments used are TRBV29-1 and TRBJ2-1; TRBD2 agrees with 9 junctional bases. The TCR originated in a human donor with alopecia areata. The bases read TGCAGCGTGTTACCGGGACTAGCCGGGGATGAGCAGTTCTTC. This codes for CSVLPGLAGDEQFF.